Shown below are 25 T cell receptor beta chains from a single sample sequenced in a study of T cell responses to AZD1222 COVID-19 vaccine. Measured with immunoSEQ multiplex PCR; TCRdb has only the in-frame clones, and not every one. The sample yields approximately 210,000 clones, about 94% seen once. Sequences were derived from peripheral blood, sampled 28 days after the second dose of the MenACWY control vaccine. These receptors came from an adult who received the MenACWY meningococcal vaccine as a control.

The rearrangement links TRBV6-6 to TRBJ2-5; tentatively, D is TRBD1 (6 bases). V was pared by 3 bases and J by 3 bases, with 17 bases between. The CDR3 is made up of 16 amino acids. Germline-derived CDR1 and CDR2 are MNHNY and SVGAGI (reference sequence). The CDR3 sequence is CASSYLVLGQEETQYF. The CDR3, as DNA: TGTGCCAGCAGTTATTTGGTCTTGGGACAAGAAGAGACCCAGTACTTC.

V and J are TRBV2 and TRBJ1-1; D is unclear. Trimming cost V 4 bases and J 2 bases, with 8 bases left between them. Germline-derived CDR1 and CDR2 are SNHLY and FYNNEI. The CDR3 is made up of 13 amino acids. CDR3 sequence (DNA): TGTGCCAGCAGTGTAGGAGGCAACACTGAAGCTTTCTTT. Its protein is CASSVGGNTEAFF.

The chain employs TRBV28 and TRBJ1-5, with D perhaps TRBD1 (5 bases). CDR1 and CDR2 from the germline V gene are MDHEN and SYDVKM. CDR3 length: 12 amino acids. V was clipped by 7 bases and J by 8 bases, with 12 bases between them. CDR3 DNA sequence: TGTGCCAGCACTCAGGCGGGGGAGCCCCAGCATTTT. The encoded protein is CASTQAGEPQHF.

J is TRBJ1-2 and V is TRBV2; 8 nucleotides line up with TRBD1. This CDR3 is built from 14 residues. J was trimmed by 4 bases and V by 6 bases; bases with no gene match: 7. CDR1 and CDR2 (germline): SNHLY, FYNNEI. As DNA, the CDR3 is TGTGCCAGCAGAACAGGACAGGGTGGCTATGGCTACACCTTC. It yields the protein CASRTGQGGYGYTF.

This clone is a singleton in its sample. The J gene is TRBJ1-1, the V gene TRBV19; D is unclear. The CDR3 loop spans 13 amino acids. Looked up from germline, CDR1 is LNHDA and CDR2 is SQIVND (reference sequence). Between the trimmed V and J ends, which lost 6 bases and 0 bases, there was a span of 8 bases. The CDR3 region has the DNA TGTGCCAGTAGCATATCGATGAACACTGAAGCTTTCTTT. Encoded protein: CASSISMNTEAFF.

The V call is TRBV9, the J call TRBJ2-1, with 14 bases fitting TRBD2. The V gene's germline CDR1 is SGDLS and CDR2 YYNGEE. Trimming at V came to 4 bases and at J to 8 bases, leaving 17 bases not matched to a gene. CDR3 length: 19 amino acids. CDR3 residues: CASSPRPGTSGSKGYEQFF. CDR3 coding DNA: TGTGCCAGCAGCCCCCGTCCCGGGACTAGCGGGAGTAAAGGATATGAGCAGTTCTTC.

The chain couples TRBV19 to TRBJ2-3; TRBD2 agrees at 12 bases. Germline trimming cut 2 bases from V and 4 bases from J; bases unmatched to any gene: 4. The germline gives CDR1 LNHDA, CDR2 SQIVND (reference sequence). This CDR3 comprises 16 residues. The CDR3 spells CASSISASGGADTQYF. In nucleotides, the CDR3 is TGTGCCAGTAGTATATCGGCTAGCGGGGGGGCAGATACGCAGTATTTT.

The CDR3, as DNA: TGTGCCAGCAGCGATTCGGGGGCCGGGGAGCTGTTTTTT. As protein: CASSDSGAGELFF. This chain connects TRBV6-5 to TRBJ2-2, with a possible D match to TRBD2 (6 bases). The length of the CDR3 is 13 residues. V lost 6 bases, J lost 6 bases, and 11 bases lay in between. Germline values: CDR1 MNHEY, CDR2 SVGAGI.

This chain connects TRBV29-1 to TRBJ2-1, with 14 bases aligning to TRBD2. This CDR3 is built from 15 residues. V dropped 7 bases and J dropped 5; count of bases not matched to a gene: 7. The germline CDR1 and CDR2 sequences are SQVTM and ANQGSEA. CDR3 in DNA: TGCAGCGCCGGACTAGCGGGGGGCCTAGACAATGAGCAGTTCTTC. This translates into CSAGLAGGLDNEQFF.

V usage is TRBV7-9 and J usage is TRBJ2-7; TRBD2 agrees at 9 bases. V trimming: 2 bases; J trimming: 5 bases; junction bases outside the gene matches: 10. CDR1 and CDR2 from the germline V gene are SEHNR and FQNEAQ (reference sequence). CDR3 length equals 16 residues. The CDR3 DNA is TGTGCCAGCAGCTTACGGGATAGCGGGAGCTTCAACGAGCAGTACTTC. Its translation: CASSLRDSGSFNEQYF.

The chain carries TRBV10-3 and TRBJ2-7; tentative D call: TRBD1 (5 bases). The CDR3 has 11 amino acids. V lost 8 bases, J lost 6 bases, and 11 bases lay in between. From germline, CDR1 is ENHRY and CDR2 SYGVKD. The chain's CDR3 is CAISEGVEQYF. The CDR3 DNA reads as TGTGCCATCTCGGAAGGGGTCGAGCAGTACTTC.

The table lists this clone with a count of one. The chain carries TRBV2 and TRBJ1-4, with a possible D match to TRBD1 (5 bases). The CDR3 loop spans 15 amino acids. The germline V gene encodes CDR1 SNHLY and CDR2 FYNNEI. V was cut by 5 bases and J by 7 bases, with 17 bases left in between. The CDR3 bases are TGTGCCAGCAGTCCTTCTGCGGGCGGGGCTGAAAAACTGTTTTTT. Translating it yields CASSPSAGGAEKLFF.

This sequence joins TRBV24-1 and TRBJ2-1, with unresolved D. V lost 0 bases and J lost 3, with 5 bases in between. Germline V gene sequence: CDR1 KGHDR, CDR2 SFDVKD. CDR3 length equals 14 residues. DNA for the CDR3: TGTGCCACCAGTGATTTGACGGTCTACAATGAGCAGTTCTTC. Its translation is CATSDLTVYNEQFF.

The CDR3 nucleotides read TGTGCCAGTAGCCTCCCCAGCCAAGAGACCCAGTACTTC. Protein product: CASSLPSQETQYF. The genes are TRBV19 and TRBJ2-5; D is uncertain. This CDR3 has 13 amino acids. Trimming took 6 bases from V and 1 from J, leaving 9 bases between them. Germline V gene data show CDR1 as LNHDA and CDR2 as SQIVND (reference sequence).

The V gene is TRBV5-5, the J gene TRBJ2-1; possible D gene TRBD1, 7 bases. CDR3 length: 16 residues. Germline V gene sequence: CDR1 SGHKS, CDR2 YYEKEE (reference sequence). Trimming removed 3 bases from V and 2 bases from J, with 15 bases in between. This chain's CDR3 is CASSSLEGAPYNEQFF. CDR3 DNA: TGTGCCAGCAGCTCACTGGAGGGGGCACCCTACAATGAGCAGTTCTTC.

V and J are TRBV5-4 and TRBJ2-3, with 13 bases identical to TRBD2. CDR3 size: 17 residues. The ends lost 0 bases at V and 6 bases at J; junction bases unmatched: 7. The V gene's germline CDR1 is SGHNT and CDR2 YYREEE (reference sequence). CDR3 bases: TGTGCCAGCAGCTTGGCACTAGCGGGAGGGCCAGATGATACGCAGTATTTT. Protein sequence: CASSLALAGGPDDTQYF.

The V and J genes are TRBV2 and TRBJ2-1; D may be TRBD1 (6 bases). The V end was cut by 0 bases, the J end by 13 bases, with 13 bases between. The CDR3 loop spans 13 amino acids. CDR1 and CDR2 from the germline V gene are SNHLY and FYNNEI. The CDR3 DNA is TGTGCCAGCAGTGAAGCCGTCCGGGACAAACAGTTCTTC. It is translated as CASSEAVRDKQFF.

This chain joins TRBV27 and TRBJ1-5; the D is unclear. Trimming removed 2 bases at V and 5 bases at J, with 10 bases between. Germline V gene data show CDR1 as MNHEY and CDR2 as SMNVEV (reference sequence). The CDR3 runs to 14 residues. Here the CDR3 DNA reads TGTGCCAGCAGTTTAACGGGCAGCTATCAGCCCCAGCATTTT. It codes for CASSLTGSYQPQHF.

The chain carries TRBV7-9 and TRBJ2-1; TRBD2 agrees at 10 bases. This CDR3 is 16 amino acids long. Trimming cost V 5 bases and J 4 bases; bases outside gene matches: 8. Germline CDR1 and CDR2: SEHNR and FQNEAQ (reference sequence). This CDR3 is CASSQSGTSVYNEQFF. CDR3 sequence (DNA): TGTGCCAGCAGCCAATCCGGGACTAGCGTTTACAATGAGCAGTTCTTC.

The chain combines TRBV4-1 with TRBJ1-1; D call uncertain. CDR1 and CDR2 (germline): MGHRA, YSYEKL. Trimming cost V 1 base and J 0 bases, with 9 bases left between them. The CDR3 runs to 15 residues. The CDR3 region is CASSQAEGLNTEAFF. In DNA, the CDR3 is TGCGCCAGCAGCCAAGCCGAGGGATTGAACACTGAAGCTTTCTTT.

The chain recombines TRBV2 with TRBJ1-4, with a weak D call TRBD1 (6 bases). V was clipped by 6 bases and J by 7 bases, with 15 bases between them. Looked up from germline, CDR1 is SNHLY and CDR2 is FYNNEI. The CDR3 has 14 residues. CDR3 sequence (DNA): TGTGCCAGCAGCGCCTTCGGACAGAGTGAAAAACTGTTTTTT. Translating gives CASSAFGQSEKLFF.

CDR3 in DNA: TGTGCCAGCTCACCACCTCGGGCTGCAACTAATGAAAAACTGTTTTTT. Protein sequence: CASSPPRAATNEKLFF. V gene TRBV18 combines with J gene TRBJ1-4; D remains ambiguous. Germline CDR1 reads KGHSH; CDR2 reads LQKENI. Trimming pared 0 bases from V and 0 bases from J, leaving 8 bases between. This CDR3 spans 16 amino acids.

The chain couples TRBV19 to TRBJ2-1; 11 bases align to TRBD2. The V gene end was trimmed by 1 base and the J gene end by 4 bases; junction bases not matched to a gene: 12. From germline, CDR1 is LNHDA and CDR2 SQIVND (reference sequence). The CDR3 runs 19 residues. The chain's CDR3 is CASSIVSVGVAGGYNEQFF. The CDR3, as DNA: TGTGCCAGTAGTATAGTTTCGGTGGGGGTAGCGGGAGGGTACAATGAGCAGTTCTTC.

The J gene is TRBJ2-3, the V gene TRBV12-2; the table's D call of TRBD1 was not tested on the DNA. TRBV12-2 is designated a pseudogene. The CDR3 contains 15 residues. This CDR3 reads CASRSRDSHTDTQYF. CDR3 in DNA: TGTGCAAGTCGCTCCCGGGACAGCCACACAGATACGCAGTATTTT.

The V gene is TRBV6-1, the J gene TRBJ1-2, with D uncertain. The V end was cut by 1 base, the J end by 6 bases, with 9 bases between. Per the germline V gene, CDR1 is MNHNS and CDR2 is SASEGT. The CDR3 covers 13 residues. The CDR3 region is CASSEGVGNGYTF. The CDR3, as DNA: TGTGCCAGCAGTGAAGGGGTGGGGAATGGCTACACCTTC.